This section outlines one T cell receptor beta chain sequence together with its context. Its antigen is not identified. An end of the junction does not agree with germline; a read error may underlie this. All glioblastoma patients lacked an isocitrate dehydrogenase mutation. From germline, CDR1 is SGHTA and CDR2 FQGNSA. CDR3 length: 14 residues. Amplification used 60 V beta primers and 13 J beta primers. This table comes from immunoSEQ multiplex PCR, and its TCRdb copy is limited to in-frame clones, with some not included. The sample yields fewer than 100,000 clones, approximately 90% seen once. This sample is drawn from a study of glioma-infiltrating T cells after dendritic cell vaccination. Regarding the study as a whole: TCR clonality showed no direct relationship with survival. The cohort had few patients with full blood and tumor sets.

The chain employs TRBV7-2 and TRBJ2-5; TRBD2 agrees at 10 bases. The receptor was derived from a human donor with glioblastoma. This sample comprised blood, obtained before dendritic cell vaccination. The chain's CDR3 is CASNLAGGQETQYF. In DNA form, the CDR3 reads TGTGCCAGCAACTTAGCGGGGGGCCAAGAGACCCAGTACTTC.